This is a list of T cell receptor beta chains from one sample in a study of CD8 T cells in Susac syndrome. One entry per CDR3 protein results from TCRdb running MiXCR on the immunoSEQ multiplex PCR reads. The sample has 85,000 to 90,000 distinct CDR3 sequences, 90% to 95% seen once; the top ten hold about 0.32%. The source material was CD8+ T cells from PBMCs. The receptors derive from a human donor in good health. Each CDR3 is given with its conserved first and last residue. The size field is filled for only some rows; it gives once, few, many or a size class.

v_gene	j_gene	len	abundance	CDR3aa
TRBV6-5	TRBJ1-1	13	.	CASSYSGATEAFF
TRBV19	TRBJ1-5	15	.	CASSPTGGSNQPQHF
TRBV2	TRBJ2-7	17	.	CASSELRRGRTEGEQYF
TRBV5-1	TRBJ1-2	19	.	CASSSVLGTSPTINYGYTF
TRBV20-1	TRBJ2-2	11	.	CSARTGGELFF
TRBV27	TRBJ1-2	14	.	CASSWGRTSYGYTF
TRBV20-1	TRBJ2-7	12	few	CSARGGTYEQYF
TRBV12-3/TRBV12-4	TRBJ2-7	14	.	CASSLGGLSYEQYF
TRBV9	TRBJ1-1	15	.	CASSAPLGQGTEAFF
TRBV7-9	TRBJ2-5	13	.	CASSFQAGETQYF
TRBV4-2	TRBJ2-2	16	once	CASSQDRMVWAGELFF
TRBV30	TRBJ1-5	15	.	CAWSAGTGHNQPQHF
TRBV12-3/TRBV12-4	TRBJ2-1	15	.	CASDTGTSDYNEQFF
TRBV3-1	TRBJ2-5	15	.	CASSQDGHEYGTQYF
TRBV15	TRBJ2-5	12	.	CATRGVLETQYF
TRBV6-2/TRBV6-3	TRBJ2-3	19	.	CASSYPTTGSGGAGDTQYF
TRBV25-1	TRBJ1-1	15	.	CASSEPQGARTEAFF
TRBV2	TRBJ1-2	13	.	CASSEGGGYGYTF
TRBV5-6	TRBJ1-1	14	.	CASSQGIGDTEAFF
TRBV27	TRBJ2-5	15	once	CASSLRLAGEETQYF
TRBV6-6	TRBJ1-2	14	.	CASSYRDRGNGYTF
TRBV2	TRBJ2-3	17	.	CASIEPVAGGSTDTQYF
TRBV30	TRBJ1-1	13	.	CAWSLVRNTEAFF
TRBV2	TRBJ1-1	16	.	CASSEYQGFMNIEAFF
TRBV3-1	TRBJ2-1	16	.	CASSQGFSGGYNEQFF
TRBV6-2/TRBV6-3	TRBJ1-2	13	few	CASSQQGNYGYTF
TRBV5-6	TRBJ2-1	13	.	CASSFVVPHEQFF
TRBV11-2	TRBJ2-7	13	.	CASSRDGGYEQYF
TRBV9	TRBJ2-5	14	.	CASSSPYLKETQYF
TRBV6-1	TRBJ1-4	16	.	CASRPTGGRTNEKLFF
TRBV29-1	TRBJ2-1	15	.	CSVAGTGAGYNEQFF
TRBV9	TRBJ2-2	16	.	CASSLKGGAYTGELFF